These 32 T cell receptor beta chains share one sample of origin, sequenced in a study of CD8+ T cells in alopecia areata. Reverse transcription of extracted RNA yielded cDNA, which provided the sequencing template. The method was immunoSEQ multiplex PCR; TCRdb's version includes in-frame clones alone and lacks a portion of them. The sample shows approximately 45,000 clones, roughly two thirds of them seen only once. Treatment: oral pan-JAK inhibitor, 5-10 mg twice daily. The sequences come from CD8+ T cells sorted from blood, collected at week 4, from a patient treated with tofacitinib. These receptors originate from a human donor with alopecia areata.

This clone was seen ten or more times. The V and J genes are TRBV4-3 and TRBJ2-1; D ambiguous. The CDR3 totals 13 residues. CDR1 is LGHNA and CDR2 is YSLEER in the germline V gene. V lost 2 bases, J lost 7 bases, and 9 bases lay in between. The CDR3 protein is CASSQFLQNEQFF. CDR3 DNA: TGCGCCAGCAGCCAATTTCTGCAGAATGAGCAGTTCTTC.

The chain uses TRBV30 and TRBJ2-5, with D perhaps TRBD1 (6 bases). Germline CDR1 is GTSNPN and CDR2 is SVGIG (reference sequence). Trimming pared 0 bases from V and 2 bases from J, leaving 28 bases between. CDR3 length equals 20 residues. This CDR3 is CAWSVFFGQGPENLQETQYF. The CDR3 nucleotides read TGTGCCTGGAGTGTGTTCTTTGGGCAGGGGCCCGAAAACTTACAAGAGACCCAGTACTTC.

The chain uses TRBV5-1 and TRBJ2-1, with D maybe TRBD1 (6 bases). CDR1 and CDR2 from the germline V gene are SGHRS and YFSETQ. The CDR3 contains 12 residues. Trimming removed 2 bases at V and 9 bases at J, with 9 bases between. The CDR3 sequence is CASSLGGREQFF. In nucleotides, the CDR3 is TGCGCCAGCAGCTTAGGGGGTCGTGAGCAGTTCTTC.

CDR3 bases: TGCGCCAGCAGTGCGGCCCGGGACAGGGGGCCCGAGCAGTACTTC. Translating it yields CASSAARDRGPEQYF. The V and J genes are TRBV10-1 and TRBJ2-7; 12 bases map to TRBD1. Germline assignment: CDR1 WNHNN and CDR2 SYGVQD (reference sequence). The V segment lost 4 bases and the J segment 6 bases; nucleotides outside the gene matches: 7. This CDR3 comprises 15 residues.

In this sample, this clone turned up once. CDR3 DNA sequence: TGTGCCAGCAGCCCCGGGACTTCCTCCTACAATGAGCAGTTCTTC. The encoded protein is CASSPGTSSYNEQFF. V and J are TRBV6-5 and TRBJ2-1, with D possibly matching TRBD2 (6 bases). The CDR3 covers 15 residues. Germline V gives CDR1 MNHEY, CDR2 SVGAGI. With 6 bases removed from V and 0 bases from J, the gap between germline ends came to 12 bases.

The J gene is TRBJ2-1, the V gene TRBV15; no definite D call. The V and J ends lost 0 bases and 10 bases respectively, with 7 bases between them. Per germline, CDR1 LNHNV and CDR2 YYDKDF (reference sequence). The CDR3 sequence is 12 residues long. CDR3 nucleotide sequence: TGTGCCACCAGCAGAGATGGGCGAGAGCAGTTCTTC. This sequence encodes CATSRDGREQFF. The variable domain in full, completed from reference TRBV15 and TRBJ2-1, reads DAMVIQNPRYQVTQFGKPVTLSCSQTLNHNVMYWYQQKSSQAPKLLFHYYDKDFNNEADTPDNFQSRRPNTSFCFLDIRSPGLGDTAMYLCATSRDGREQFFGPGTRLTVL.

The V call is TRBV30, the J call TRBJ2-7; D ambiguous. V shed 2 bases and J shed 3 bases, with 5 bases lying between them. Germline CDR1 reads GTSNPN; CDR2 reads SVGIG (reference sequence). The CDR3 has 11 residues. The CDR3 DNA follows: TGTGCCTGGAGTAAGAGCTACGAGCAGTACTTC. It yields the protein CAWSKSYEQYF.

The chain uses TRBV9 and TRBJ1-5; the match to TRBD1 covers 7 bases. Germline CDR1 is SGDLS and CDR2 is YYNGEE. This CDR3 has 14 amino acids. V lost 4 bases, J lost 4 bases, and 5 bases stayed unmatched. CDR3 in amino acids: CASSPDRSNQPQHF. CDR3 DNA: TGTGCCAGCAGCCCGGACAGGTCAAATCAGCCCCAGCATTTT.

On this clone itself: Other DNA sequences of this sample code for an identical CDR3. The CDR3 is CAWNAGQGDSPLHF. The CDR3 DNA reads TGTGCCTGGAATGCGGGACAGGGGGATTCACCCCTCCACTTT. This rearrangement joins TRBV30 to TRBJ1-6; 11 nucleotides line up with TRBD1. The germline gives CDR1 GTSNPN, CDR2 SVGIG (reference sequence). V shed 4 bases, J shed 8 bases, and the junction held 4 bases outside the gene matches. CDR3 length: 14 amino acids.

This clone was recorded once. The gene calls are TRBV27 and TRBJ2-5; D gene uncertain. The CDR3 covers 13 residues. Deletions cut 9 bases from V and 1 base from J, with 12 bases between. Germline values: CDR1 MNHEY, CDR2 SMNVEV (reference sequence). In nucleotides, the CDR3 is TGTGCCAGTGGGAAGGACCGCCAAGAGACCCAGTACTTC. This codes for CASGKDRQETQYF.

The rearrangement links TRBV25-1 to TRBJ1-6; 8 bases align to TRBD1. Trimming took 7 bases from V and 8 from J; bases not matched to a gene: 10. The CDR3 extends over 15 amino acids. The germline CDR1 and CDR2 sequences are MGHDK and SYGVNS. This CDR3 reads CASMTGDSSDSPLHF. CDR3 bases: TGTGCCAGCATGACAGGGGATAGCTCGGATTCACCCCTCCACTTT.

The rearrangement links TRBV7-6 to TRBJ2-7; 9 bases agree with TRBD1. Germline loops: CDR1 SGHVS, CDR2 FNYEAQ. J gave up 5 bases and V 5 bases, and 7 bases lay outside the gene matches. This CDR3 is built from 14 residues. The CDR3 here is CASSRGQGNDEQYF. The CDR3 DNA follows: TGTGCCAGCAGCCGAGGACAGGGGAATGACGAGCAGTACTTC.

This clone was detected a few times. The rearrangement links TRBV7-6 to TRBJ2-1, with D tentatively TRBD1 (5 bases). From germline, CDR1 is SGHVS and CDR2 FNYEAQ. V dropped 1 base and J dropped 0 bases, with 16 bases sitting between them. The CDR3 runs to 18 residues. The CDR3 bases are TGTGCCAGCAGCTTAGTACAAACGACAGCGCTCTCCTACAATGAGCAGTTCTTC. This sequence encodes CASSLVQTTALSYNEQFF.

This clone showed up just a few times. The chain recombines TRBV29-1 with TRBJ2-7, with D perhaps matching TRBD1 (5 bases). CDR1 SQVTM and CDR2 ANQGSEA come from the germline V gene. The CDR3 has 12 amino acids. V was cut by 4 bases and J by 2 bases, with 9 bases left in between. The DNA of the CDR3 is TGCAGCGTTGGGGGCAGAGCCTACGAGCAGTACTTC. It translates to CSVGGRAYEQYF.

V is TRBV6-6 and J is TRBJ1-1; D gene unclear. V gave up 6 bases and J gave up 1 base, with 6 bases separating them. In germline, CDR1 is MNHNY, CDR2 SVGAGI (reference sequence). The CDR3 contains 12 residues. CDR3 sequence (DNA): TGTGCCAGCAGAATCGGGAACACTGAAGCTTTCTTT. It codes for CASRIGNTEAFF.

This rearrangement joins TRBV4-3 to TRBJ1-1; 7 bases match TRBD1. Germline V gene data show CDR1 as LGHNA and CDR2 as YSLEER. With V trimmed by 6 bases and J by 8 bases, 12 bases remained unmatched. The length of the CDR3 is 14 residues. Here the CDR3 DNA reads TGCGCCAGCAGGGGGGACAGTACTGGGAGCGAAGCTTTCTTT. As protein: CASRGDSTGSEAFF.

This clone was seen just once. This chain uses TRBV30 with TRBJ2-5; no clear D. CDR1 and CDR2 (germline): GTSNPN, SVGIG (reference sequence). The CDR3 spans 13 residues. Trimming pared 2 bases from V and 1 base from J, leaving 8 bases between. The CDR3 spells CAWSLGPQETQYF. CDR3 sequence (DNA): TGTGCCTGGAGTTTAGGGCCCCAAGAGACCCAGTACTTC.

V usage is TRBV29-1 and J usage is TRBJ1-2; TRBD1 might be the D (5 bases). The CDR3 is made up of 14 amino acids. V was clipped by 4 bases and J by 1 base, with 13 bases between them. CDR1 is SQVTM and CDR2 is ANQGSEA in the germline V gene. The CDR3 reads CSVGGVQNNYGYTF. CDR3 in DNA: TGCAGCGTTGGGGGGGTTCAGAATAACTATGGCTACACCTTC.

This chain joins TRBV5-1 and TRBJ2-2; weak D call: TRBD2 (6 bases). Germline values: CDR1 SGHRS, CDR2 YFSETQ. The CDR3 extends over 18 amino acids. Between the trimmed V and J ends, which lost 6 bases and 4 bases, there was a span of 25 bases. Written as DNA, the CDR3 is TGCGCCAGCACAAGGAACTTCCCAGGGCAGGGAGGCACCGGGGAGCTGTTTTTT. This gives the protein CASTRNFPGQGGTGELFF.

Only a few counts were recorded for this clone. This chain joins TRBV29-1 and TRBJ2-1; TRBD1 agrees at 8 bases. Germline CDR1 reads SQVTM; CDR2 reads ANQGSEA. The CDR3 contains 13 residues. The junction had 8 bases not matched to a gene; V was cut back by 4 bases and J by 9 bases. The CDR3 DNA reads as TGCAGCGTTGGTACAGGGGGGTATGGTGAGCAGTTCTTC. Its protein is CSVGTGGYGEQFF.

This clone was seen once. The chain uses TRBV29-1 and TRBJ1-1; D uncertain. The V end lost 2 bases, the J end lost 1 base, and 5 bases lay between the germline ends. This CDR3 has 12 amino acids. Germline V gives CDR1 SQVTM, CDR2 ANQGSEA. The CDR3 here is CSVEQENTEAFF. The DNA of the CDR3 is TGCAGCGTTGAACAGGAGAACACTGAAGCTTTCTTT.

V is TRBV6-4 and J is TRBJ2-3; D unresolved. The V gene lost 3 bases and the J gene lost 11 bases, with 9 bases spanning the gap. Germline V gives CDR1 MRHNA, CDR2 SNTAGT. The CDR3 is 11 amino acids. The CDR3 DNA sequence: TGTGCCAGCAGTGATACCCTTCGGCAGTATTTT. Translating it yields CASSDTLRQYF.

This clone was counted only a few times. The rearrangement uses TRBV29-1 and TRBJ2-1, with D unresolved. CDR3 length: 10 residues. V dropped 4 bases and J dropped 7 bases, with 5 bases sitting between them. Looked up from germline, CDR1 is SQVTM and CDR2 is ANQGSEA. CDR3 loop: CSVVENEQFF. The CDR3 DNA is TGCAGCGTTGTGGAAAATGAGCAGTTCTTC.

The V gene is TRBV6-5, the J gene TRBJ2-5, with D possibly called TRBD1 or TRBD2 (6 bases each). The CDR3 contains 16 residues. V lost 0 bases to trimming and J lost 3 bases, with 14 bases between them. Germline CDR1 MNHEY, CDR2 SVGAGI. CDR3 nucleotide sequence: TGTGCCAGCAGTTACTCGATAGGAGGGGGAGAAGAGACCCAGTACTTC. It is translated as CASSYSIGGGEETQYF.

The chain links TRBV29-1 to TRBJ2-3, with a tentative D call TRBD2 (6 bases). CDR3 length equals 13 residues. V shed 6 bases and J shed 0 bases, with 10 bases lying between them. Germline CDR1 is SQVTM and CDR2 is ANQGSEA. The CDR3 bases are TGCAGCGTGGGGCGGGACAGCACAGATACGCAGTATTTT. Translating it yields CSVGRDSTDTQYF.

The chain joins TRBV7-9 to TRBJ2-1; 14 bases are shared with TRBD2. Trimming cost V 4 bases and J 5 bases; bases outside gene matches: 1. The germline CDR1 and CDR2 sequences are SEHNR and FQNEAQ (reference sequence). The length of the CDR3 is 15 residues. DNA for the CDR3: TGTGCCAGCAGCTGGACTAGCGGGGGGCACAATGAGCAGTTCTTC. Amino acids: CASSWTSGGHNEQFF.

The V gene is TRBV5-1, the J gene TRBJ2-5; D tentatively reads TRBD1 or TRBD2 (5 bases each). Germline lookup yields CDR1 SGHRS and CDR2 YFSETQ. The CDR3 length is 15 residues. Trimming stripped 6 bases from V and 7 bases from J, with 22 bases between. The CDR3 region has the DNA TGCGCCAGCACCGAGGGGCCGGGACCGACCCCGACCCAGTACTTC. Translating gives CASTEGPGPTPTQYF.

J is TRBJ2-1 and V is TRBV29-1; D possibly matches TRBD1 or TRBD2 (5 bases each). The V gene lost 3 bases and the J gene lost 2 bases, with 8 bases spanning the gap. The V gene's germline CDR1 is SQVTM and CDR2 ANQGSEA. The CDR3 contains 13 residues. The CDR3 region is CSVDGGTYNEQFF. The CDR3 DNA sequence: TGCAGCGTTGATGGGGGAACCTACAATGAGCAGTTCTTC.

This chain connects TRBV14 to TRBJ2-1; TRBD2 is a possible D gene (6 bases). V was pared by 6 bases and J by 10 bases, with 16 bases between. CDR1 and CDR2 (germline): SGHDN, FVKESK. The CDR3 totals 13 residues. The DNA for the CDR3 is TGTGCCAGCAGTAACCAGAAACGGGGGGAGCAGTTCTTC. It specifies CASSNQKRGEQFF.

The sample holds one count of this clone. The J gene is TRBJ1-2, the V gene TRBV25-1; D remains unclear. The CDR3 consists of 11 residues. Germline V lookup: CDR1 MGHDK, CDR2 SYGVNS. The V end lost 4 bases, the J end lost 8 bases, and 8 bases lay between the germline ends. The CDR3 bases are TGTGCCAGCAGTGCCTCGCAGGGCTACACCTTC. Amino acids: CASSASQGYTF.

The J gene is TRBJ2-5, the V gene TRBV19, with 9 bases aligning to TRBD2. V gave up 3 bases and J gave up 2 bases; unmatched junction bases: 4. This CDR3 spans 15 amino acids. Germline values: CDR1 LNHDA, CDR2 SQIVND (reference sequence). CDR3 DNA sequence: TGTGCCAGTAGTATCACAGCGGGGGGTCAAGAGACCCAGTACTTC. It codes for CASSITAGGQETQYF.

This chain connects TRBV29-1 to TRBJ2-1, with D maybe TRBD2 (5 bases). Trimming pared 4 bases from V and 5 bases from J, leaving 18 bases between. Germline V gene sequence: CDR1 SQVTM, CDR2 ANQGSEA. CDR3 size: 15 residues. The CDR3 spells CSVVGDEGQDNEQFF. CDR3 DNA: TGCAGCGTTGTGGGAGATGAAGGCCAGGACAATGAGCAGTTCTTC.